This T cell receptor beta chain appears in the sequencing data of a study of immune characterization of retroperitoneal liposarcoma. TCRdb processed the PCR reads anew with MiXCR; each CDR3 protein has one entry. This table has approximately 4,100 distinct CDR3 sequences, under 35% appearing once. The sample holds a few counts of this clonotype. This CDR3 spans 14 amino acids. The germline CDR1 and CDR2 sequences are MNHNS and SASEGT. Between the trimmed V and J ends, which lost 5 bases and 4 bases, there was a span of 12 bases. Material for sequencing was blood. This receptor was taken from a female donor with retroperitoneal liposarcoma. This chain links TRBV6-1 with TRBJ2-1; tentative D call: TRBD1 (6 bases). This chain's CDR3 is CASSIGQRYNEQFF. In DNA form, the CDR3 reads TGTGCCAGCAGTATAGGACAGAGATACAATGAGCAGTTCTTC.